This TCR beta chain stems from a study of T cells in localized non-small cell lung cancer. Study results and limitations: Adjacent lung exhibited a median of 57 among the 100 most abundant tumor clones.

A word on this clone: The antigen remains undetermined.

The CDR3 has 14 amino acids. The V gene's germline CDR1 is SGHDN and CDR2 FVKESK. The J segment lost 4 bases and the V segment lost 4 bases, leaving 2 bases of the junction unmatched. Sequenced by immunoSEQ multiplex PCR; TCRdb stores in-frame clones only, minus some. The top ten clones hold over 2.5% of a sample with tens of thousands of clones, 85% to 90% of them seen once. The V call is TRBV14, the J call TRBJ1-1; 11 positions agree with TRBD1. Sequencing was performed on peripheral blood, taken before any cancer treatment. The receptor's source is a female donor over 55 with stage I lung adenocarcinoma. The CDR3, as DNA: TGTGCCAGCAGCCGGGGACAGGGGGGCACTGAAGCTTTCTTT. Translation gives CASSRGQGGTEAFF.